The 31 T cell receptor beta chains given below trace back to one sample, sequenced in a study of T cell responses to AZD1222 COVID-19 vaccine. The assay was immunoSEQ multiplex PCR, and TCRdb's table has in-frame clones only and misses some. The sample gives roughly 85,000 clones, 88% of which show up once; about 5.5% is in the top ten. The sample here was peripheral blood, taken on day 0 of MenACWY control vaccination. These receptors were obtained from an adult in good health.

The chain has TRBV6-5 and TRBJ2-1; 7 positions match TRBD2. Germline loops: CDR1 MNHEY, CDR2 SVGAGI. V shed 0 bases and J 2 bases; nucleotides not matched to a gene: 4. This CDR3 comprises 16 residues. The CDR3 bases are TGTGCCAGCAGTTACTCGATCGGGGGGACCTACAATGAGCAGTTCTTC. Protein product: CASSYSIGGTYNEQFF.

This chain uses TRBV27 with TRBJ2-6; the match to TRBD1 covers 10 bases. This CDR3 is built from 17 residues. Germline values: CDR1 MNHEY, CDR2 SMNVEV (reference sequence). V shed 6 bases and J 0 bases; nucleotides not matched to a gene: 5. The CDR3 sequence is CASRRTGGLSGANVLTF. CDR3 nucleotide sequence: TGTGCCAGCAGGAGGACAGGGGGGCTCTCTGGGGCCAACGTCCTGACTTTC.

CDR3 loop: CASSIGRAQMQETQYF. CDR3 DNA: TGTGCCAGTAGTATAGGGAGGGCCCAAATGCAAGAGACCCAGTACTTC. This chain joins TRBV19 and TRBJ2-5, with a weak D call TRBD2 (6 bases). CDR3 size: 16 residues. Germline-derived CDR1 and CDR2 are LNHDA and SQIVND (reference sequence). V shed 1 base and J shed 2 bases, with 14 bases lying between them.

This clone occurred once. The chain recombines TRBV5-1 with TRBJ2-5, with a possible D match to TRBD2 (5 bases). CDR1 SGHRS and CDR2 YFSETQ come from the germline V gene. Trimming removed 0 bases at V and 2 bases at J, with 8 bases between. The length of the CDR3 is 14 residues. The CDR3 region is CASSLARGQETQYF. The CDR3 DNA follows: TGCGCCAGCAGCTTGGCTCGGGGACAAGAGACCCAGTACTTC.

The chain links TRBV27 to TRBJ1-2, with TRBD1 matching over 8 bases. V dropped 8 bases and J dropped 4; count of bases not matched to a gene: 12. There are 15 residues in the CDR3. Germline V lookup: CDR1 MNHEY, CDR2 SMNVEV (reference sequence). The CDR3 bases are TGTGCCAGCCTCCCTTCTCCGGGACAGGTCTATGGCTACACCTTC. Residues: CASLPSPGQVYGYTF.

The chain links TRBV24-1 to TRBJ1-5; 9 bases agree with TRBD1. This CDR3 region has 15 residues. V lost 9 bases to trimming and J lost 3 bases; unmatched junction nucleotides: 8. Germline assignment: CDR1 KGHDR and CDR2 SFDVKD. The CDR3 coding sequence is TGTGCCACCCAAGGGACAGGGAACTTCAATCAGCCCCAGCATTTT. It encodes CATQGTGNFNQPQHF.

The gene calls are TRBV4-3 and TRBJ1-2, with D tentatively TRBD1 (5 bases). The CDR3 runs to 17 residues. Between the trimmed V and J ends, which lost 2 bases and 8 bases, there was a span of 24 bases. Germline values: CDR1 LGHNA, CDR2 YSLEER. This chain's CDR3 is CASSQTALGLNSGGYTF. In nucleotides, the CDR3 is TGCGCCAGCAGCCAAACCGCCCTGGGACTCAACAGCGGGGGCTACACCTTC.

The DNA for the CDR3 is TGTGCTAGTGGTTTGGTATTGGGACAGGGTCCCTACGAGCAGTACTTC. Translation: CASGLVLGQGPYEQYF. The V gene is TRBV12-5, the J gene TRBJ2-7; 9 nucleotides line up with TRBD1. The CDR3 spans 16 residues. V shed 0 bases and J 2 bases; nucleotides not matched to a gene: 5. The germline CDR1 and CDR2 sequences are LGHNT and FRNRAP.

The rearrangement links TRBV9 to TRBJ2-3, with D possibly being TRBD2 (5 bases). V was pared by 0 bases and J by 9 bases, with 11 bases between. Looked up from germline, CDR1 is SGDLS and CDR2 is YYNGEE. The CDR3 is 13 residues long. Written as DNA, the CDR3 is TGTGCCAGCAGCGTAGGAGGAGGCGACACGCAGTATTTT. Translation: CASSVGGGDTQYF.

The chain joins TRBV7-2 to TRBJ2-3, with 8 positions matching TRBD2. This CDR3 has 15 amino acids. V was pared by 1 base and J by 2 bases, with 2 bases of the junction left unmatched. Looked up from germline, CDR1 is SGHTA and CDR2 is FQGNSA. CDR3 protein: CASSLGGGTTDTQYF. The DNA for the CDR3 is TGTGCCAGCAGCTTAGGCGGGGGGACCACAGATACGCAGTATTTT.

The chain couples TRBV30 to TRBJ1-2; 9 positions agree with TRBD1. CDR3 length: 14 amino acids. The germline V gene encodes CDR1 GTSNPN and CDR2 SVGIG (reference sequence). Germline trimming cut 0 bases from V and 7 bases from J; bases unmatched to any gene: 6. The CDR3 DNA reads as TGTGCCTGGAGTGTACAACAGGGGGCGCGTGGCTACACCTTC. Amino acids: CAWSVQQGARGYTF.

The chain has TRBV19 and TRBJ2-7; TRBD2 agrees at 8 bases. Germline V gives CDR1 LNHDA, CDR2 SQIVND (reference sequence). Unmatched junction bases numbered 5, after V lost 1 base and J lost 0 bases. The CDR3 has 16 amino acids. In nucleotides, the CDR3 is TGTGCCAGTAGTATAGTCAGCGGGGGCAGCTCCTACGAGCAGTACTTC. This translates into CASSIVSGGSSYEQYF.

The V call is TRBV19, the J call TRBJ1-6, with TRBD1 matching 8 bases. There are 15 residues in the CDR3. The V gene end was trimmed by 6 bases and the J gene end by 10 bases; junction bases not matched to a gene: 11. Germline lookup yields CDR1 LNHDA and CDR2 SQIVND (reference sequence). CDR3 sequence reads: CASSDTDRGRSPLHF. Written as DNA, the CDR3 is TGTGCCAGTAGCGATACTGACAGGGGTAGATCACCCCTCCACTTT.

V is TRBV19 and J is TRBJ1-3; no firm D call. V lost 5 bases, J lost 1 base, and 12 bases lay in between. This CDR3 is built from 15 residues. Germline V gives CDR1 LNHDA, CDR2 SQIVND (reference sequence). DNA of the CDR3: TGTGCCAGTAGTCCCCGCTGGCTGTCTGGAAACACCATATATTTT. Translation: CASSPRWLSGNTIYF.

This clone was seen a few times. V gene TRBV7-2 combines with J gene TRBJ1-3, with 8 nucleotides matching TRBD1. Germline-derived CDR1 and CDR2 are SGHTA and FQGNSA. The CDR3 is made up of 16 amino acids. The V gene end was trimmed by 0 bases and the J gene end by 6 bases; junction bases not matched to a gene: 7. CDR3 DNA sequence: TGTGCCAGCAGCTTAGCGGGTGGCAGGGGGCTAAACACCATATATTTT. Residues: CASSLAGGRGLNTIYF.

The rearrangement links TRBV6-4 to TRBJ1-5; no clear D. CDR1 is MRHNA, CDR2 SNTAGT, per germline. This CDR3 region has 13 residues. The germline V and J ends were trimmed by 4 bases and 0 bases, with 4 bases remaining between them. Here the CDR3 reads CASSASSNQPQHF. In nucleotides, the CDR3 is TGTGCCAGCAGTGCGAGTAGCAATCAGCCCCAGCATTTT.

The J gene is TRBJ2-5, the V gene TRBV19; D remains ambiguous. Trimming left V 9 bases short and J 8 bases short, with 16 bases between. Germline V gene data show CDR1 as LNHDA and CDR2 as SQIVND (reference sequence). This CDR3 comprises 12 residues. CDR3 sequence (DNA): TGTGCCAGCACCCCTCCCAACCCAACCCAGTACTTC. It specifies CASTPPNPTQYF.

The genes are TRBV5-4 and TRBJ1-1, with 7 bases matching TRBD1. CDR3 length: 15 amino acids. Germline CDR1 and CDR2: SGHNT and YYREEE (reference sequence). Trimming at V came to 0 bases and at J to 0 bases, leaving 2 bases not matched to a gene. This CDR3 reads CASSLVTGMNTEAFF. CDR3 DNA: TGTGCCAGCAGCTTGGTGACAGGGATGAACACTGAAGCTTTCTTT.

V and J are TRBV11-3 and TRBJ2-1; unclear D gene. The V end was cut by 4 bases, the J end by 16 bases, with 20 bases between. From germline, CDR1 is SGHNT and CDR2 YENEEA. The CDR3 sequence is 13 residues long. The DNA for the CDR3 is TGTGCCAGCAGCTACAAGGCCGGGTCAGCGTGTTTCTTC. This codes for CASSYKAGSACFF.

J is TRBJ1-3 and V is TRBV5-8; no reliable D call. This CDR3 region has 16 residues. Trimming took 0 bases from V and 4 from J, leaving 14 bases between them. CDR1 SGHTS and CDR2 YDEGEE come from the germline V gene. The CDR3 region has the DNA TGTGCCAGCAGCTTGGGGCCAGGAGCGATAGGAAACACCATATATTTT. Translating gives CASSLGPGAIGNTIYF. The full variable domain, rest sourced from reference TRBV5-8 and TRBJ1-3, is EAGVTQSPTHLIKTRGQQATLRCSPISGHTSVYWYQQALGLGLQFLLWYDEGEERNRGNFPPRFSGRQFPNYSSELNVNALELEDSALYLCASSLGPGAIGNTIYFGEGSWLTVV.

This clone was counted once. This chain joins TRBV24-1 and TRBJ1-1, with TRBD1 as a possible D gene (6 bases). Trimming cost V 2 bases and J 6 bases, with 24 bases left between them. There are 18 residues in the CDR3. Germline CDR1 reads KGHDR; CDR2 reads SFDVKD. The CDR3 DNA follows: TGTGCCACCAGTGATTCACTTACCCCAGGGGCCGAAGCGGCTGAAGCTTTCTTT. Translating gives CATSDSLTPGAEAAEAFF.

In its sample, this clone was seen a few times. The chain carries TRBV7-8 and TRBJ1-5, with a tentative D call TRBD1 (6 bases). Trimming stripped 5 bases from V and 6 bases from J, with 14 bases between. The length of the CDR3 is 14 residues. Germline V lookup: CDR1 SGHVS, CDR2 FQNEAQ. The CDR3: CASSSIRGSQPQHF. The CDR3 coding sequence is TGTGCCAGCAGCAGTATCAGGGGCTCTCAGCCCCAGCATTTT.

The chain carries TRBV24-1 and TRBJ2-2, with D perhaps TRBD1 (5 bases). In germline, CDR1 is KGHDR, CDR2 SFDVKD. This CDR3 spans 14 amino acids. The V gene lost 9 bases and the J gene lost 5 bases, with 15 bases spanning the gap. This chain's CDR3 is CATAGDGATGELFF. The CDR3, as DNA: TGTGCCACCGCTGGGGATGGGGCGACCGGGGAGCTGTTTTTT.

V is TRBV9 and J is TRBJ2-1; 10 nucleotides line up with TRBD2. From germline, CDR1 is SGDLS and CDR2 YYNGEE. There are 15 residues in the CDR3. The J segment lost 6 bases and the V segment lost 4 bases, leaving 7 bases of the junction unmatched. CDR3 region: CASSYSGGASNEQFF. Here the CDR3 DNA reads TGTGCCAGCAGCTACAGCGGGGGGGCCTCCAATGAGCAGTTCTTC.

The V gene is TRBV29-1, the J gene TRBJ1-6, with D unclear. The V and J ends lost 4 bases and 5 bases respectively, with 9 bases between them. In germline, CDR1 is SQVTM, CDR2 ANQGSEA. There are 13 residues in the CDR3. The chain's CDR3 is CSVGVFNNSPLHF. As DNA, the CDR3 is TGCAGCGTTGGGGTGTTCAATAATTCACCCCTCCACTTT.

V gene TRBV11-2 combines with J gene TRBJ2-3, with TRBD1 as a possible D gene (7 bases). Trimming pared 5 bases from V and 1 base from J, leaving 16 bases between. The CDR3 contains 16 residues. CDR1 and CDR2 (germline): SGHAT, FQNNGV. The DNA of the CDR3 is TGTGCCAGCAGCCACAACAGGGGCGGGGGCACAGATACGCAGTATTTT. Its translation: CASSHNRGGGTDTQYF.

This chain connects TRBV7-2 to TRBJ1-2; D is ambiguous. Germline assignment: CDR1 SGHTA and CDR2 FQGNSA. CDR3 length: 14 residues. Trimming removed 4 bases from V and 4 bases from J, with 13 bases in between. The CDR3, as DNA: TGTGCCAGCAGCTCACCCCCAGAATTCTATGGCTACACCTTC. Translation gives CASSSPPEFYGYTF.

Here the CDR3 DNA reads TGCAGTGCTAGTGGGGGTAAGAGATACAATGAGCAGTTCTTC. Encoded protein: CSASGGKRYNEQFF. The chain uses TRBV20-1 and TRBJ2-1; TRBD1 or TRBD2 may be the D gene (5 bases each). There are 14 residues in the CDR3. Germline values: CDR1 DFQATT, CDR2 SNEGSKA (reference sequence). With 3 bases removed from V and 4 bases from J, the gap between germline ends came to 13 bases.

J is TRBJ1-1 and V is TRBV4-1, with 8 bases aligning to TRBD1. Per the germline V gene, CDR1 is MGHRA and CDR2 is YSYEKL. With 6 bases clipped from V and 1 base from J, the junction kept 7 bases outside the gene matches. The CDR3 covers 15 residues. Written as DNA, the CDR3 is TGCGCCAGCAGTCTACAGGGGGTTGGGAACACTGAAGCTTTCTTT. Protein: CASSLQGVGNTEAFF.

This chain uses TRBV10-3 with TRBJ2-7; 8 bases are a match to TRBD1. The CDR3 covers 15 residues. V gave up 0 bases and J gave up 3 bases; unmatched junction bases: 4. Germline assignment: CDR1 ENHRY and CDR2 SYGVKD. CDR3 sequence (DNA): TGTGCCATCAGTGAGTCGACAGGGGCGCACTACGAGCAGTACTTC. The encoded protein is CAISESTGAHYEQYF.

V gene TRBV6-5 combines with J gene TRBJ1-4; D might be TRBD1 (6 bases). This CDR3 contains 13 residues. Germline CDR1 is MNHEY and CDR2 is SVGAGI. The ends were cut back, 8 bases at V and 7 bases at J, with 14 bases in the middle. CDR3: CASQQGSSEKLFF. CDR3 in DNA: TGTGCCAGCCAACAGGGTAGTAGTGAAAAACTGTTTTTT.